This T cell receptor (beta chain) comes out of a study of TIL therapy for anti-PD-1-resistant metastatic lung cancer. Study information: Tumors were harvested before any PD-1/PD-L1 blockade. Median tumor mutation burden was roughly 1.5 mutations per megabase. Study-level points and caveats: The cohort had more treatment-naive, never-smoker and oncogene-addicted patients than typical.

The libraries were made with immunoSEQ v3. Survey-level samples got approximately 1.8 million read pairs; deep-level samples got about 5-6.5 million. Here immunoSEQ multiplex PCR was the method, and the copy in TCRdb shows in-frame clones only, minus some. The sample consists of 12,000 or so clones, 70% to 80% of them appearing once. As regards this clone: Its target is not known.

The germline CDR1 and CDR2 sequences are SGHRS and YFSETQ. The ends lost 8 bases at V and 9 bases at J; junction bases unmatched: 12. This CDR3 has 13 amino acids. Noted time point: pre-treatment sample, taken before nivolumab and TIL therapy. This specimen consisted of blood, obtained at baseline. The chain uses TRBV5-1 and TRBJ2-3; TRBD2 agrees at 7 bases. The source of this sequence is a person aged 25-80 years with non-small cell lung cancer. CDR3 amino acids: CASFRPGEGTQYF. The CDR3 nucleotides read TGCGCCAGTTTTCGGCCCGGGGAGGGCACGCAGTATTTT. The full variable domain, its missing parts supplied by reference TRBV5-1 and TRBJ2-3, is KAGVTQTPRYLIKTRGQQVTLSCSPISGHRSVSWYQQTPGQGLQFLFEYFSETQRNKGNFPGRFSGRQFSNSRSEMNVSTLELGDSALYLCASFRPGEGTQYFGPGTRLTVL.